Described below is a single T cell receptor (beta chain) sequence and its context. The data were taken from a study of shared clonotypes between healthy human individuals. V was shortened by 5 bases and J by 6 bases, with 13 bases between the two germline ends. CDR1 and CDR2 (germline): SGHAT, FQNNGV. This CDR3 comprises 14 residues. Profiling relied on immunoSEQ multiplex PCR, and the TCRdb table lists in-frame clones only, not all of them. This sample carries about 2 million clones, 95% of them seen once, and the ten largest clones take more than 0.1%. The gene calls are TRBV11-2 and TRBJ2-2; tentatively, D is TRBD1 or TRBD2 (5 bases each). Sequencing was done on a sample of naive CD4+ T cells sorted from blood. Subset of the sample: CD45RA+ positively selected. The sequence was collected from a man aged 18 to 30 in good health. The CDR3 sequence is CASSQRGRAGELFF. In DNA form, the CDR3 reads TGTGCCAGCAGCCAAAGGGGACGGGCCGGGGAGCTGTTTTTT.